This TCR beta chain comes out of a study of blood T cells in healthy people across ages. General study findings and limits: There were more naive CD4+ cells and higher diversity in long-lived donors than in aged donors. Diversity of TCR beta correlated strongly with naive T cell percentage.

Per the germline V gene, CDR1 is SNHLY and CDR2 is FYNNEI. This CDR3 region has 16 residues. Trimming stripped 2 bases from V and 2 bases from J, with 14 bases between. Many counts were recorded for this clonotype. Its cognate antigen is unknown. Peripheral blood, about 9.8 milliliters per donor, was collected. No fewer than 6 micrograms of total RNA were isolated from every sample. Combining a sample-barcoded 5' primer with a J-beta primer mix, a second PCR ran for roughly 7 to 12 cycles. TCRdb re-analysed the 5' RACE reads in MiXCR, keeping a single row per CDR3 protein. The table has about 1.6 million distinct CDR3 sequences, almost 35% seen once.

The chain employs TRBV2 and TRBJ2-3; perhaps TRBD2 as D (5 bases). The sequence was collected from a woman in her 30s in good health. The specimen was blood. This chain's CDR3 is CASSEQAATYTDTQYF. The CDR3 DNA sequence: TGTGCCAGCAGTGAACAAGCGGCGACGTACACAGATACGCAGTATTTT.